Presented here are 27 T cell receptor beta chains from one specimen sequenced in a study of OX40 agonist ivuxolimab in advanced cancers. Method: immunoSEQ multiplex PCR; TCRdb's copy keeps in-frame clones and lacks some. The repertoire consists of 60,000 to 70,000 clones, with roughly 88% occurring once and the leading ten covering 1.5% to 2%. Material: CD4+ or CD8+ T cells sorted from blood, obtained in a trial of the OX40 agonist ivuxolimab. These receptors all stem from an adult with an advanced solid tumor such as melanoma, head and neck, liver or kidney cancer.

The genes are TRBV11-3 and TRBJ2-1, with a weak D call TRBD2 (5 bases). CDR3 length equals 15 residues. V lost 6 bases and J 5 bases, leaving 17 bases between the germline ends. Germline CDR1 reads SGHNT; CDR2 reads YENEEA. The CDR3 spells CASSRALSGNNEQFF. CDR3 bases: TGTGCCAGCAGTCGTGCATTATCGGGAAACAATGAGCAGTTCTTC.

V gene TRBV4-3 combines with J gene TRBJ2-5; TRBD2 aligns across 7 bases. CDR1 LGHNA and CDR2 YSLEER come from the germline V gene. J gave up 4 bases and V 0 bases, and 8 bases lay outside the gene matches. The CDR3 totals 16 residues. The CDR3 coding sequence is TGCGCCAGCAGCCAAGAGGGGGGGTCTTCGGTAGAGACCCAGTACTTC. Its protein product is CASSQEGGSSVETQYF.

This sequence joins TRBV28 and TRBJ1-2, with 9 bases that match TRBD1. The trim removed 11 bases at V and 6 bases at J, leaving 19 bases unmatched. This CDR3 comprises 16 residues. Germline CDR1 MDHEN, CDR2 SYDVKM. For the CDR3, the DNA is TGTGCCTCCTCATCCCATGGACAGGGGAATTGGGATGGCTACACCTTC. Its translation: CASSSHGQGNWDGYTF.

V and J are TRBV6-1 and TRBJ1-2; D gene unclear. V lost 6 bases, J lost 3 bases, and 14 bases lay in between. The CDR3 totals 14 residues. CDR1 MNHNS and CDR2 SASEGT come from the germline V gene. The CDR3 here is CASRANTWDYGYTF. CDR3 nucleotide sequence: TGTGCCAGCAGAGCGAATACATGGGACTATGGCTACACCTTC.

V gene TRBV20-1 combines with J gene TRBJ2-7; D gene ambiguous. The CDR3 runs to 11 residues. Germline V gene sequence: CDR1 DFQATT, CDR2 SNEGSKA (reference sequence). V lost 7 bases and J lost 4, with 11 bases in between. DNA of the CDR3: TGCAGTGTTGAACAGACGTACGAGCAGTACTTC. Amino acids: CSVEQTYEQYF.

This CDR3 reads CASSYDRRLSYEQYF. DNA for the CDR3: TGTGCCAGCAGTTACGATAGACGTCTCTCCTACGAGCAGTACTTC. The genes are TRBV6-5 and TRBJ2-7; D gene unclear. CDR1 MNHEY and CDR2 SVGAGI come from the germline V gene. Trimming cost V 2 bases and J 0 bases, with 11 bases left between them. The CDR3 loop spans 15 amino acids.

The rearrangement links TRBV28 to TRBJ2-5; D unclear. Trimming pared 8 bases from V and 1 base from J, leaving 11 bases between. The CDR3 sequence is 13 residues long. Germline values: CDR1 MDHEN, CDR2 SYDVKM. The CDR3, as DNA: TGTGCCAGCGGCCTACCCCTCCAAGAGACCCAGTACTTC. It encodes CASGLPLQETQYF.

Relative to its sample, this clone is medium-sized. The chain employs TRBV18 and TRBJ2-5; TRBD1 aligns across 7 bases. The germline CDR1 and CDR2 sequences are KGHSH and LQKENI. After removal of 4 bases from V and 2 bases from J, the junction contained 4 bases not matched to a gene. The CDR3 runs to 14 residues. The CDR3 here is CASSRNRGQETQYF. In DNA, the CDR3 is TGTGCCAGCTCACGGAACAGGGGTCAAGAGACCCAGTACTTC. Variable domain in full (rest from reference TRBV18 and TRBJ2-5): NAGVMQNPRHLVRRRGQEARLRCSPMKGHSHVYWYRQLPEEGLKFMVYLQKENIIDESGMPKERFSAEFPKEGPSILRIQQVVRGDSAAYFCASSRNRGQETQYFGPGTRLLVL.

This clone was observed a single time. The chain uses TRBV19 and TRBJ1-3; 7 nucleotides agree with TRBD1. The CDR3 runs to 15 residues. V was clipped by 10 bases and J by 0 bases; unmatched bases: 9. Germline V gives CDR1 LNHDA, CDR2 SQIVND (reference sequence). CDR3 protein: CANRLDRFSGNTIYF. DNA of the CDR3: TGTGCCAATCGGTTGGACAGGTTCTCTGGAAACACCATATATTTT.

The rearrangement uses TRBV19 and TRBJ2-3; tentatively, D is TRBD1 or TRBD2 (6 bases each). Germline lookup yields CDR1 LNHDA and CDR2 SQIVND (reference sequence). The V end was cut by 6 bases, the J end by 6 bases, with 19 bases between. The CDR3 is 15 residues long. Written as DNA, the CDR3 is TGTGCCAGTAGAGAGACAGGAAGAGGGGGGGATACGCAGTATTTT. Translated, it gives CASRETGRGGDTQYF.

The CDR3 here is CASTRDGSSYEQYF. In nucleotides, the CDR3 is TGTGCCAGCACACGGGACGGAAGCTCCTACGAGCAGTACTTC. The rearrangement uses TRBV27 and TRBJ2-7; D could derive from TRBD1 or TRBD2 (5 bases each). V was clipped by 7 bases and J by 0 bases, with 13 bases between them. Looked up from germline, CDR1 is MNHEY and CDR2 is SMNVEV (reference sequence). The CDR3 is made up of 14 amino acids.

This chain links TRBV10-3 with TRBJ2-3, with 12 positions matching TRBD2. The V gene's germline CDR1 is ENHRY and CDR2 SYGVKD. The CDR3 has 14 residues. V lost 5 bases, J lost 11 bases, and 8 bases stayed unmatched. The CDR3 here is CAISSGLAGLGQYF. CDR3 coding DNA: TGTGCCATCAGTTCGGGACTAGCGGGCCTGGGGCAGTATTTT.

Here the CDR3 reads CASSLRFRTQEQFF. The CDR3 nucleotides are TGTGCCAGCAGCCTAAGATTCCGGACACAAGAGCAGTTCTTC. This chain uses TRBV14 with TRBJ2-1; possible D gene TRBD1, 5 bases. The germline V gene has CDR1 SGHDN and CDR2 FVKESK. Deletions cut 4 bases from V and 10 bases from J, with 17 bases between. CDR3 size: 14 residues.

This chain connects TRBV6-5 to TRBJ1-2, with D maybe TRBD1 (5 bases). V lost 6 bases and J lost 4, with 15 bases in between. CDR1 and CDR2 from the germline V gene are MNHEY and SVGAGI. The CDR3 consists of 14 residues. CDR3 DNA sequence: TGTGCCAGCAGCCTATCTGGCGGGGCCTATGGCTACACCTTC. Its translation: CASSLSGGAYGYTF.

This sequence joins TRBV9 and TRBJ1-3, with D maybe TRBD1 (6 bases). CDR1 is SGDLS, CDR2 YYNGEE, per germline. Trimming removed 0 bases from V and 0 bases from J, with 7 bases in between. The CDR3 consists of 15 residues. The CDR3 sequence is CASSVDRDSGNTIYF. Written as DNA, the CDR3 is TGTGCCAGCAGCGTAGACAGGGACTCTGGAAACACCATATATTTT.

V is TRBV11-2 and J is TRBJ2-4; a possible D gene is TRBD1 (6 bases). This CDR3 spans 17 amino acids. Germline CDR1 is SGHAT and CDR2 is FQNNGV. The ends were cut back, 6 bases at V and 6 bases at J, with 24 bases in the middle. DNA of the CDR3: TGTGCCAGCAGTCGCACCGGATCCCCAGGGGACACAAACATTCAGTACTTC. As protein: CASSRTGSPGDTNIQYF.

This clone was seen only once. The genes are TRBV13 and TRBJ2-5, with D tentatively TRBD2 (7 bases). This CDR3 region has 15 residues. The V end lost 4 bases, the J end lost 3 bases, and 15 bases lay between the germline ends. In germline, CDR1 is PRHDT, CDR2 FYEKMQ (reference sequence). CDR3 protein: CASSSQGLAEETQYF. CDR3 DNA sequence: TGTGCCAGCAGCTCCCAGGGGCTAGCGGAAGAGACCCAGTACTTC.

J is TRBJ2-5 and V is TRBV10-3; no firm D call. The CDR3 loop spans 13 amino acids. Germline assignment: CDR1 ENHRY and CDR2 SYGVKD. Deletions cut 4 bases from V and 3 bases from J, with 9 bases between. The CDR3 nucleotides are TGTGCCATCAGTGTAAACAGAGAAGAGACCCAGTACTTC. Translation: CAISVNREETQYF.

This chain connects TRBV28 to TRBJ1-3, with D hard to call. The CDR3 has 13 amino acids. Trimming took 7 bases from V and 4 from J, leaving 11 bases between them. From germline, CDR1 is MDHEN and CDR2 SYDVKM. The CDR3 nucleotides read TGTGCCAGCATAGACCTCTCGGGAAACACCATATATTTT. Translating it yields CASIDLSGNTIYF.

The CDR3 protein is CASSQGGLRSSYEQYF. The DNA for the CDR3 is TGCGCCAGCAGCCAGGGGGGCCTTAGGAGCTCCTACGAGCAGTACTTC. V and J are TRBV4-3 and TRBJ2-7; perhaps D is TRBD1 or TRBD2 (6 bases each). CDR3 length: 16 residues. Germline V gene lookup returns CDR1 LGHNA and CDR2 YSLEER. V lost 3 bases to trimming and J lost 0 bases, with 15 bases between them.

This clone was seen a few times. The CDR3, as DNA: TGTGCCAGCAGTGAAAGCCCTTTGGAGACCCAGTACTTC. Translating it yields CASSESPLETQYF. The J gene is TRBJ2-5, the V gene TRBV6-1; D is uncertain. This CDR3 region has 13 residues. V lost 2 bases and J lost 5, with 9 bases in between. From germline, CDR1 is MNHNS and CDR2 SASEGT.

The chain is built from TRBV7-2 and TRBJ1-5; D not certain. The germline V gene has CDR1 SGHTA and CDR2 FQGNSA. The CDR3 runs to 13 residues. The V end was cut by 2 bases, the J end by 3 bases, with 5 bases between. CDR3 amino acids: CASSLNANQPQHF. For the CDR3, the DNA is TGTGCCAGCAGCTTAAATGCCAATCAGCCCCAGCATTTT.

This chain joins TRBV7-8 and TRBJ2-4; 9 bases fit TRBD1. The germline gives CDR1 SGHVS, CDR2 FQNEAQ. The V segment lost 0 bases and the J segment 6 bases; nucleotides outside the gene matches: 15. The CDR3 consists of 19 residues. CDR3 residues: CASSLASRKGQGLRNIQYF. The CDR3 DNA reads TGTGCCAGCAGCTTAGCGAGTAGGAAAGGACAGGGGCTGAGAAACATTCAGTACTTC. Supplemented by reference TRBV7-8 and TRBJ2-4, the full variable domain reads GAGVSQSPRYKVAKRGQDVALRCDPISGHVSLFWYQQALGQGPEFLTYFQNEAQLDKSGLPSDRFFAERPEGSVSTLKIQRTQQEDSAVYLCASSLASRKGQGLRNIQYFGAGTRLSVL.

The chain uses TRBV7-8 and TRBJ2-7; 7 nucleotides match TRBD2. Germline V CDR1 and CDR2: SGHVS, FQNEAQ. J gave up 0 bases and V 5 bases, and 13 bases lay outside the gene matches. The CDR3 sequence is 17 residues long. The chain's CDR3 is CASSPTPGLGSSYEQYF. The CDR3 bases are TGTGCCAGCAGCCCTACCCCCGGACTAGGTAGCTCCTACGAGCAGTACTTC.

The chain recombines TRBV19 with TRBJ1-2; no reliable D call. Trimming removed 8 bases from V and 7 bases from J, with 20 bases in between. Per the germline V gene, CDR1 is LNHDA and CDR2 is SQIVND (reference sequence). The CDR3 has 14 residues. The CDR3 here is CASHLGLSPSGYTF. The CDR3 bases are TGTGCCAGTCACCTCGGGTTATCGCCCTCTGGCTACACCTTC.

CDR3 sequence: CASSSPGQSSGNTIYF. The CDR3 coding sequence is TGTGCCAGCAGTTCACCGGGACAGAGCTCTGGAAACACCATATATTTT. The chain is built from TRBV6-5 and TRBJ1-3, with 7 bases that match TRBD1. This CDR3 spans 16 amino acids. The junction had 6 bases not matched to a gene; V was cut back by 4 bases and J by 0 bases. Looked up from germline, CDR1 is MNHEY and CDR2 is SVGAGI.

This clone was detected once. V usage is TRBV14 and J usage is TRBJ2-3; TRBD2 matches 11 bases. The J segment lost 2 bases and the V segment lost 4 bases, leaving 11 bases of the junction unmatched. CDR3 length: 18 amino acids. Germline V lookup: CDR1 SGHDN, CDR2 FVKESK. CDR3 coding DNA: TGTGCCAGCAGCCCAGGGACTAGCGGAAGCTATTCCACAGATACGCAGTATTTT. It is translated as CASSPGTSGSYSTDTQYF.